This TCR beta chain was identified in a study of blood T cell repertoires in COVID-19 (dated by TCRdb to 2020 to 2022). About the study as a whole: Samples covering the acute and convalescent phases of COVID-19 were provided by collaborators in the United States, Italy and Spain. The prospective study material was composed of cDNA or gDNA derived from T cells, B-cell-depleted T cells, or PBMCs. The dataset comprised deeply sampled blood TCRbeta repertoires from subjects exposed to, actively infected with, or recovered from COVID-19. The repertoires were released in a freely available public database intended as a resource for research on the immune response to SARS-CoV-2. The samples were drawn from the first 160 participants of the ongoing ImmuneRACE study and from roughly 1,300 subjects provided by 6 global collaborators. The sample metadata nearly always contained a de-identified subject ID, COVID-19 status, age in years and sex. Where HLA class I and class II types were available, the types were taken from metadata supplied by the sample provider, not from assay-based typing. The investigation overall reported the following: The amount of clinical and demographic metadata varied by source and participant and was provided uncurated.

In the prospective study, participants were about 18 to 89 years old, resided in about two dozen geographic areas of the United States, and were enrolled through a virtual design. In the prospective study, cohorts were assigned on the basis of participant-reported clinical history obtained from a screening survey and a study questionnaire. Exposed participants had been in contact, within 2 weeks of entering the study, with a person who had a PCR-confirmed or clinician-diagnosed case of COVID-19. In the prospective study, whole blood, serum and a nasopharyngeal or oropharyngeal swab were collected from each participant by mobile phlebotomists. Participants in the prospective study had the option to provide additional blood draws and questionnaires over a roughly two-month period. Before DNA extraction, prospective study blood samples were shipped either frozen or at room temperature. TCRbeta CDR3 regions were amplified from genomic DNA by means of the immunoSEQ Assay, a bias-controlled multiplex PCR. The study's processing was this. The number of nucleated cells in each sample was estimated by amplification of reference gene primers within the assay. To quantify the absolute abundance of each unique TCRbeta CDR3 rearrangement, sequence reads were collapsed and filtered. For each sample, productive Simpson clonality was calculated as the square root of Simpson's diversity index across productive rearrangements. TCRdb took over this immuneACCESS table, retaining in-frame rearrangements with V and J assigned. Such tables are incomplete; in checked studies, under half of the missing clones stem from an unresolved V gene, and the remainder is unexplained. V and J calls and clone size are those listed in that table; D and trimming were worked out from the DNA. This sample lists 220,000 or so clones; 90% were detected once. The ten largest clonotypes hold approximately 15% of the sample.

On this clone: Its specific antigen is unknown. No qualities accompany the bases; no much larger clone lies one base away.

V is cut by 7 bases and J by 7 bases, and the space between the germline ends is 13 bases. According to the germline V gene, CDR1 reads SQVTM and CDR2 reads ANQGSEA. The CDR3 goes from the cysteine to the phenylalanine over 11 residues. Kept here is only the CDR3 DNA, which spans 33 bases and is read in frame from base 1. The specimen was PBMCs or T cells enriched from blood (not recorded which). This TCR was sampled from a man between 25 and 39 years old who had been exposed to COVID-19. The chain is encoded by TRBV29-1 joined to TRBJ1-1, with TRBD1 perhaps the D gene, on 6 matching bases. Here the CDR3 is given as CSAPQGSEAFF. The DNA reads TGCAGCGCTCCTCAGGGGAGTGAAGCTTTCTTT.